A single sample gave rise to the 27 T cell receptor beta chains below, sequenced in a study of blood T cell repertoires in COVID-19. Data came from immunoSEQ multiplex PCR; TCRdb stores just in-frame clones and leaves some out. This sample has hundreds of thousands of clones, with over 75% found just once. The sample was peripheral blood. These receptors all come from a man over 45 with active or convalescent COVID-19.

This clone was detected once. CDR3 nucleotides: TGTGCCAGCAGCCTCGGGATGGGGGAGCTGTTTTTT. Translation: CASSLGMGELFF. The chain couples TRBV13 to TRBJ2-2; D may be TRBD2 (5 bases). The CDR3 spans 12 residues. Trimming left V 5 bases short and J 8 bases short, with 9 bases between. Germline V CDR1 and CDR2: PRHDT, FYEKMQ (reference sequence).

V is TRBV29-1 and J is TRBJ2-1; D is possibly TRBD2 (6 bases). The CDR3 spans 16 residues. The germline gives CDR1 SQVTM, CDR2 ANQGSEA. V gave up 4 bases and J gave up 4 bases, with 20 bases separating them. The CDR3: CSVGRDGSRPYNEQFF. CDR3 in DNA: TGCAGCGTTGGGCGGGACGGGAGTAGGCCTTACAATGAGCAGTTCTTC.

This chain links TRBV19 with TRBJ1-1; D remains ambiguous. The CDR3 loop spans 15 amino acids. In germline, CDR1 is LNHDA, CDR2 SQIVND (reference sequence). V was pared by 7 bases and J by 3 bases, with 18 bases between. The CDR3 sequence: CASKALGDRDTEAFF. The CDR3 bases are TGTGCCAGTAAGGCCCTCGGGGATCGGGACACTGAAGCTTTCTTT.

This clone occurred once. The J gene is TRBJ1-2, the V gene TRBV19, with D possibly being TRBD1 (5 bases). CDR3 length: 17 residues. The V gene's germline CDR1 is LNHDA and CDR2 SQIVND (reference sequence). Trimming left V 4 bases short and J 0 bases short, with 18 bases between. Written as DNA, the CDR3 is TGTGCCAGTAGTACCTACAGGCGCCGCCCTTCTAACTATGGCTACACCTTC. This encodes CASSTYRRRPSNYGYTF.

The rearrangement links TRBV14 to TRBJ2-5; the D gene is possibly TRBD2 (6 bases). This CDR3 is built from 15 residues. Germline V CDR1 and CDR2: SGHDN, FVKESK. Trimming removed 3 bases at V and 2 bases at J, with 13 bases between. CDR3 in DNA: TGTGCCAGCAGCCAGCTAAGCGGGCCTCAAGAGACCCAGTACTTC. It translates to CASSQLSGPQETQYF. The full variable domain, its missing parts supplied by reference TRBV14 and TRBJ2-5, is EAGVTQFPSHSVIEKGQTVTLRCDPISGHDNLYWYRRVMGKEIKFLLHFVKESKQDESGMPNNRFLAERTGGTYSTLKVQPAELEDSGVYFCASSQLSGPQETQYFGPGTRLLVL.

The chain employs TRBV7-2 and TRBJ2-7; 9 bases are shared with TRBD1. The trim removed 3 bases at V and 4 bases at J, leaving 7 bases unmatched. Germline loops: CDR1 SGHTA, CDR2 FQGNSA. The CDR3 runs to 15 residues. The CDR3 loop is CASSLDRDRVYEQYF. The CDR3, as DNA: TGTGCCAGCAGCTTGGACCGGGACAGGGTGTACGAGCAGTACTTC.

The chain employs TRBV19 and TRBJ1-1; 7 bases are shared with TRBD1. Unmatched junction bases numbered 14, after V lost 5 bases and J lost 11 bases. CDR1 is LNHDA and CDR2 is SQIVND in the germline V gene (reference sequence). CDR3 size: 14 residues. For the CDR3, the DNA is TGTGCCAGTAGTGACAGGGACACCAGCTCCGATGCTTTCTTT. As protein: CASSDRDTSSDAFF.

The CDR3 protein is CASSQDKGTGWGTEAFF. For the CDR3, the DNA is TGTGCCAGCAGCCAAGATAAGGGGACAGGCTGGGGCACTGAAGCTTTCTTT. The rearrangement uses TRBV14 and TRBJ1-1, with 8 positions matching TRBD1. The V gene end was trimmed by 0 bases and the J gene end by 4 bases; junction bases not matched to a gene: 10. Germline CDR1 and CDR2: SGHDN and FVKESK. The length of the CDR3 is 17 residues.

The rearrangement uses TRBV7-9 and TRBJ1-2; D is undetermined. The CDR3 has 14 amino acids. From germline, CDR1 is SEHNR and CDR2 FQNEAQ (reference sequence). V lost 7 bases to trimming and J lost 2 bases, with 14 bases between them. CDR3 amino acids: CASNKVEENYGYTF. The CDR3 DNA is TGTGCCAGCAACAAAGTCGAGGAAAACTATGGCTACACCTTC.

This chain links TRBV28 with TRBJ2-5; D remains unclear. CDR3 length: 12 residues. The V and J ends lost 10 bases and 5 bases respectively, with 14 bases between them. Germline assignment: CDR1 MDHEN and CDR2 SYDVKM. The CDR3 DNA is TGTGCCACCCGTGTTAGTATTGAGACCCAGTACTTC. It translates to CATRVSIETQYF.

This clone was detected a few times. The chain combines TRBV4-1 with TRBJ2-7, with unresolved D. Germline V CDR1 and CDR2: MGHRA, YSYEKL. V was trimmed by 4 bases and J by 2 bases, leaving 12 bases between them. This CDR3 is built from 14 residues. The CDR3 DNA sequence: TGCGCCAGCAGCCTTCTACCATTTACCTACGAGCAGTACTTC. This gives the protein CASSLLPFTYEQYF.

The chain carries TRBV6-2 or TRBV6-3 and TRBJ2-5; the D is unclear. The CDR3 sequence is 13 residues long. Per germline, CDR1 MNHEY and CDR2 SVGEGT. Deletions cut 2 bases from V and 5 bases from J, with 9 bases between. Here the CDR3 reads CASSYEAWETQYF. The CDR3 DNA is TGTGCCAGCAGTTACGAGGCTTGGGAGACCCAGTACTTC.

The CDR3 DNA reads TGTGCCAGCAGCTTGGAACAGGGGGTAGGGGATGAGCAGTTCTTC. It is translated as CASSLEQGVGDEQFF. The rearrangement links TRBV5-6 to TRBJ2-1; 8 bases fit TRBD1. The V gene's germline CDR1 is SGHDT and CDR2 YYEEEE. This CDR3 has 15 amino acids. V lost 0 bases, J lost 8 bases, and 7 bases stayed unmatched.

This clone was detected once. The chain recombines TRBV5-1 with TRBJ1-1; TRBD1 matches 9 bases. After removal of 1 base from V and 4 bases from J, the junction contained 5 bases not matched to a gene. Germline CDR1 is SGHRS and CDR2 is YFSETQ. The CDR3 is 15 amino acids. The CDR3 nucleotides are TGCGCCAGCAGCTTGAGAACAGGGGGCATCACTGAAGCTTTCTTT. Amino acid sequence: CASSLRTGGITEAFF.

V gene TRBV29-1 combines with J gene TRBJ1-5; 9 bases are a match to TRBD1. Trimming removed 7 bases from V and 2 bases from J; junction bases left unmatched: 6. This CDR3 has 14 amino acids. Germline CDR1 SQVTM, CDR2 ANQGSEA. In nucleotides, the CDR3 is TGCAGCGCTTTACAGGGGGCGGGCAATCAGCCCCAGCATTTT. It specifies CSALQGAGNQPQHF.

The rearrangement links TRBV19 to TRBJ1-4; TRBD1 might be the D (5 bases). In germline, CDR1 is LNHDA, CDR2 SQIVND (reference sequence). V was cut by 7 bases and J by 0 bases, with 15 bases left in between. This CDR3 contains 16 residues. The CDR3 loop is CASTSAGQPTNEKLFF. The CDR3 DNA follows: TGTGCCAGTACCTCCGCGGGGCAACCAACTAATGAAAAACTGTTTTTT.

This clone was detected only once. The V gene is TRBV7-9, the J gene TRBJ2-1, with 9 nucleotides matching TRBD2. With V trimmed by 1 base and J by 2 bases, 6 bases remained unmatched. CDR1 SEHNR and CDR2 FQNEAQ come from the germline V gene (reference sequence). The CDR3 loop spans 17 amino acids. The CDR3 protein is CASSLGGAGGTYNEQFF. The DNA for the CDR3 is TGTGCCAGCAGCTTAGGTGGAGCGGGAGGAACCTACAATGAGCAGTTCTTC.

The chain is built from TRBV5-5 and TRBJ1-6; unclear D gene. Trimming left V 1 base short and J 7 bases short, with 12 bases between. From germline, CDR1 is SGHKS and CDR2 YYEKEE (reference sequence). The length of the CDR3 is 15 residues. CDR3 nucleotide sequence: TGTGCCAGCAGCTTGTTTACGGCCGGGAATTCACCCCTCCACTTT. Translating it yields CASSLFTAGNSPLHF.

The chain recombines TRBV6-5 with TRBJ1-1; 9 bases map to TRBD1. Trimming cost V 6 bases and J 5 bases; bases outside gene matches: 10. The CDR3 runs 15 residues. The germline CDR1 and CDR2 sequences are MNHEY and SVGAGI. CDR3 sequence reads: CASRTETGGRTEAFF. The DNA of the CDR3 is TGTGCCAGCAGGACCGAGACAGGGGGAAGGACTGAAGCTTTCTTT.

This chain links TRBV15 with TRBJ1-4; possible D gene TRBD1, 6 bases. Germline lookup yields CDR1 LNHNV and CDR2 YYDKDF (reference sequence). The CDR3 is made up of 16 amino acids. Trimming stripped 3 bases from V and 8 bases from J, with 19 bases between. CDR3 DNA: TGTGCCACCAGCAGGTCGAGGGGGAGGGTTGGGGAAAAACTGTTTTTT. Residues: CATSRSRGRVGEKLFF.

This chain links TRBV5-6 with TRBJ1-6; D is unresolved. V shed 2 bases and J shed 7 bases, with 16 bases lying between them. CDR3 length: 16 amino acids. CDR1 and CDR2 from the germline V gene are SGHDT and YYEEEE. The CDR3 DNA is TGTGCCAGCAGCTTTAGGAGAATTACCGAGAATTCACCCCTCCACTTT. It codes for CASSFRRITENSPLHF.

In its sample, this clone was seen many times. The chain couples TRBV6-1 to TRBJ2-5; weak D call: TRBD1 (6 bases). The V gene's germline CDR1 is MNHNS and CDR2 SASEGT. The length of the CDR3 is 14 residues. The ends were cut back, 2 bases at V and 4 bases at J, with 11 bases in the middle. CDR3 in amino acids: CASSEPVRGETQYF. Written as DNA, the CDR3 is TGTGCCAGCAGTGAACCGGTCAGGGGAGAGACCCAGTACTTC.

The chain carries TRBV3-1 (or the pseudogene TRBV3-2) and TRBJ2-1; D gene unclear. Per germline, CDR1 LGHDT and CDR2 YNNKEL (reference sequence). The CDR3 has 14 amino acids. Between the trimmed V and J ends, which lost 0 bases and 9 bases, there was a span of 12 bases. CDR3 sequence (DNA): TGTGCCAGCAGCCAAGACTTTACGAGCCGTGAGCAGTTCTTC. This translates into CASSQDFTSREQFF.

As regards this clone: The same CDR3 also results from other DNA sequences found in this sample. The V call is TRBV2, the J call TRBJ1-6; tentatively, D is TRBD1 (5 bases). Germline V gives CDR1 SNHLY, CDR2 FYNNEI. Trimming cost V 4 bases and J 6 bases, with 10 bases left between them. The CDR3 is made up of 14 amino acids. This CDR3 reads CASSVGGVNSPLHF. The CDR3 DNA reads TGTGCCAGCAGTGTCGGGGGAGTTAATTCACCCCTCCACTTT.

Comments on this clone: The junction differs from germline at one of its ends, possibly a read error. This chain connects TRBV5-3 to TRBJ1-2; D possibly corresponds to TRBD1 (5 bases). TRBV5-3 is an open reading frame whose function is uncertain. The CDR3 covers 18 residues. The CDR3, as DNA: TGTGTCAGAAGCCACAGGCGCCCCTGCCCCGTAGCTAACTATGGCTACACCTTC. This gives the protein CVRSHRRPCPVANYGYTF.

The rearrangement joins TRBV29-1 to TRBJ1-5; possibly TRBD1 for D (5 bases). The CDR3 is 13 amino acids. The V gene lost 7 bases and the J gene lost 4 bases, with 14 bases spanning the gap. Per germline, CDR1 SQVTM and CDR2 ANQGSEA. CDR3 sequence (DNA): TGCAGCGCCGGGGGAGGGGTTAATCAGCCCCAGCATTTT. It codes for CSAGGGVNQPQHF.

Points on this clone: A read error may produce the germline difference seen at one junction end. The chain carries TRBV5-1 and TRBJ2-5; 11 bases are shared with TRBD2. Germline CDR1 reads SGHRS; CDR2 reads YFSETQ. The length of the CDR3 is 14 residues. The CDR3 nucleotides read TGCGCCAGCAGCCCCACGACTAGCGGGATTGATAAAAACTTC. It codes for CASSPTTSGIDKNF.